The source of this TCR beta chain is a study of identical twins. TCRdb fed the 5' RACE reads into MiXCR, producing one record per CDR3 protein. This table holds roughly 500,000 distinct CDR3 sequences, 20% to 25% found once. The CDR3 totals 15 residues. Trimming at V came to 2 bases and at J to 6 bases, leaving 10 bases not matched to a gene. Germline V gene sequence: CDR1 LGHNA, CDR2 YSLEER. The sample also formed part of further work on T cells expressing NK-cell markers. That investigation notes: Sorted CD3+CD56-NKG2C+, CD3+CD56+NKG2C- and CD3+CD56+NKG2C+ T cells were the source of the TCR beta repertoires. T cells sorted in several experiments were restricted to alpha-beta TCR T cells by an anti-gamma-delta TCR antibody.

V and J are TRBV4-3 and TRBJ2-7; 7 bases are a match to TRBD1. The sequence derives from a woman under 30 in good health. Sequencing used CD4+ T cells sorted from blood. CDR3 amino acids: CASSQIYRGKGEQYF. The CDR3 DNA sequence: TGCGCCAGCAGCCAAATCTACAGGGGAAAGGGCGAGCAGTACTTC.